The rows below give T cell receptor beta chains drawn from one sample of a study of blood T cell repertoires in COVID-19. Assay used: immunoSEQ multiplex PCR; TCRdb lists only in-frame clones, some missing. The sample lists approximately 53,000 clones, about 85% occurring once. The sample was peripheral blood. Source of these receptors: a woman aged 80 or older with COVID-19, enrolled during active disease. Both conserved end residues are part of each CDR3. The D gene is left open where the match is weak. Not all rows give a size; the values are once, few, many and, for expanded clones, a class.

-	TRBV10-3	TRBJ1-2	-	TGTGCCATCAGTGAGTCGACTACGAAACTTAATGGCTACACCTTC	CAISESTTKLNGYTF
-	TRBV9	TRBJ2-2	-	TGTGCCAGCAGCGTAGGCGGGTCTACCTTGAACACCGGGGAGCTGTTTTTT	CASSVGGSTLNTGELFF
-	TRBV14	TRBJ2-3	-	TGTGCCAGCAACGGGTTCGGGACAGATACGCAGTATTTT	CASNGFGTDTQYF
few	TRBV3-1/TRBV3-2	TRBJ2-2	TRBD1	TGTGCCAGCAGCCAAGGGACAGGTTCGAACACCGGGGAGCTGTTTTTT	CASSQGTGSNTGELFF
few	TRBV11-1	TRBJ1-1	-	TGTGCCAGCAGCTGGTACAGGGCCCACACTGAAGCTTTCTTT	CASSWYRAHTEAFF
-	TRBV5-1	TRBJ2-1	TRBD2	TGCGCCAGCAGCCCGCGGGGGGTCTACAATGAGCAGTTCTTC	CASSPRGVYNEQFF
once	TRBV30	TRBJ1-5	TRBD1	TGTGCCTGGAGTCGACTGACAGGGGGAGTTCAGCCCCAGCATTTT	CAWSRLTGGVQPQHF
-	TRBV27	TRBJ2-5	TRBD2	TGTGCCAGCAGTTTAACTAGCGGGGCCCAAGAGACCCAGTACTTC	CASSLTSGAQETQYF
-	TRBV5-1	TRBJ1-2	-	TGCGCCAGCAGCACCGCCGTGCGCCGCTATGGCTACACCTTC	CASSTAVRRYGYTF
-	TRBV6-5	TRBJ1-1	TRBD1	TGTGCCAGCAGTTACCGAGACAGGGGGCAGTGGGAAGCTTTCTTT	CASSYRDRGQWEAFF
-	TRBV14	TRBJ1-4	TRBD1	TGTGCCAGCAGCCAAGATCAGGGGGCAACGGAAAAACTGTTTTTT	CASSQDQGATEKLFF
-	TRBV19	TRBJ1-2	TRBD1	TGTGCCAGTAGTATACCCCGGGACAGGGGATCTAACTATGGCTACACCTTC	CASSIPRDRGSNYGYTF
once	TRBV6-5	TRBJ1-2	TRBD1	TGTGCCAGCAGTTACCGAGGACAGGGGATTAACTATGGCTACACCTTC	CASSYRGQGINYGYTF
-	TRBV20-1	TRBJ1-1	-	TGCAGTGCTAGTAGGGCCAGGGCCCACACTGAAGCTTTCTTT	CSASRARAHTEAFF
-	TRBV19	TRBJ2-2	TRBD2	TGTGCCAGTAAGGCTAGCGGGGGGCACACCGGGGAGCTGTTTTTT	CASKASGGHTGELFF
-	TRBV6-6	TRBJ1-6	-	TGTGCCAGCAGTTACTCGCGTTTGAATTCACCCCTCCACTTT	CASSYSRLNSPLHF
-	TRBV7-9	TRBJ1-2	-	TGTGCCAGCAGCTTACGAGGAAATGGCTACACCTTC	CASSLRGNGYTF
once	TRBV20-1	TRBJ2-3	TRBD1	TGCAGTGCTAGTCTGCAGGGGGCAAATACGCAGTATTTT	CSASLQGANTQYF
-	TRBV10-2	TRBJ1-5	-	TGCGCCAGCAGTGACCTCGGCAGGGGCAATCAGCCCCAGCATTTT	CASSDLGRGNQPQHF
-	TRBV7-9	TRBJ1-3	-	TGTGCCAGCAGATCGGAGGCGGCAAACACCATATATTTT	CASRSEAANTIYF
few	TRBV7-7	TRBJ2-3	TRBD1	TGTGCCAGCAGCCTGGGACAGGGGGCCTCAGATACGCAGTATTTT	CASSLGQGASDTQYF
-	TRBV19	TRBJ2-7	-	TGTGCCAGTAGTATTTCCCTTTCGTACGAGCAGTACTTC	CASSISLSYEQYF
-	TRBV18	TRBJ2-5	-	TGTGCCAGCTCACCAGGACTGAACCAAGAGACCCAGTACTTC	CASSPGLNQETQYF
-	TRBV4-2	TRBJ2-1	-	TGTGCCAGCAGCCAAGATATCAGGGGAGGGTACAATGAGCAGTTCTTC	CASSQDIRGGYNEQFF
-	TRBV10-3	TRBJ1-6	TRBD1	TGTGCCATCAGCGGACAGGGGGTAAATTCACCCCTCCACTTT	CAISGQGVNSPLHF
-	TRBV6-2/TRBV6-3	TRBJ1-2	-	TGTGCCAGCAGTACTCAGGGGTTTGGCTATGGCTACACCTTC	CASSTQGFGYGYTF
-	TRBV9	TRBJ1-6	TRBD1	TGTGCCAGCAGCCCAGCGGGACAGGGTTTACCCCTCCACTTT	CASSPAGQGLPLHF
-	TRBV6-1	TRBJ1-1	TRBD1	TGTGCCAGCAGTCCGGGACAGGGCGAGCCTTATGAAGCTTTCTTT	CASSPGQGEPYEAFF
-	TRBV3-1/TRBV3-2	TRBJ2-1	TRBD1	TGTGCCAGCAGCCAATGGGACAGGGGCAATGAGCAGTTCTTC	CASSQWDRGNEQFF
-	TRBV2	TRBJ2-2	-	TGTGCCAGCAGGGCCACCGCGAACACCGGGGAGCTGTTTTTT	CASRATANTGELFF
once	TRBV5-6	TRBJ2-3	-	TGTGCCAGCAGCCCAGTAGGGGGAAGAACGCAGTATTTT	CASSPVGGRTQYF
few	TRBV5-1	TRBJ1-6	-	TGCGCCAGCAGCCCGGAGGGGAGGGATTCACCCCTCCACTTT	CASSPEGRDSPLHF
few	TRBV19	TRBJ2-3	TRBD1	TGTGCCAGTAGTATCGGCCAGGGGGCTCGGGATACGCAGTATTTT	CASSIGQGARDTQYF
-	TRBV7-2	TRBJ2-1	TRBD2	TGTGCCAGCAGCTTAGGACTAGCGGGGCCCAATGAGCAGTTCTTC	CASSLGLAGPNEQFF
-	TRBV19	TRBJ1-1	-	TGTGCCAGTAGTCCGATGACAGCGAACACTGAAGCTTTCTTT	CASSPMTANTEAFF
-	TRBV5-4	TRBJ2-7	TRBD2	TGTGCCAGCAGCCAGGGACTAGCGGAATCCTACGAGCAGTACTTC	CASSQGLAESYEQYF
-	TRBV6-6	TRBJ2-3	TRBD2	TGTGCCAGCAGTCTTGGACTAGCGGGGGGTTCTCGCACAGATACGCAGTATTTT	CASSLGLAGGSRTDTQYF
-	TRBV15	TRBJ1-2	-	TGTGCCACCAGAGATGGAGGGGGCTACACCTTC	CATRDGGGYTF
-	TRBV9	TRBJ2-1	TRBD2	TGTGCCAGCAGCGTAGGAAGTAGCGGGGGAGAAGAGCAGTTCTTC	CASSVGSSGGEEQFF
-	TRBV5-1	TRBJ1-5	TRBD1	TGCGCCAGCAGCTTGGGTACAGGGGGTAGCAATCAGCCCCAGCATTTT	CASSLGTGGSNQPQHF
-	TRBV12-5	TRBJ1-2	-	TGTGCTAGTGGTTTGGTACTGCAGGGAGGCGGCTACACCTTC	CASGLVLQGGGYTF
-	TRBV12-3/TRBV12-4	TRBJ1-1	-	TGTGCCAGCAGCAACCAACAGGGCACTGAAGCTTTCTTT	CASSNQQGTEAFF
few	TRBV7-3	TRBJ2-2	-	TGTGCCAGCAGCCTAACTGGTTGGGGGGGCCATCGGTACACCGGGGAGCTGTTTTTT	CASSLTGWGGHRYTGELFF
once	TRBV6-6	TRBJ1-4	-	TGTGCCAGCAGCTACGAGGAGGTGGGTGAAAAACTGTTTTTT	CASSYEEVGEKLFF
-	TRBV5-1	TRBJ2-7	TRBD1	TGCGCCAGCAGCCCGACAGGGGCTTCCCACGAGCAGTACTTC	CASSPTGASHEQYF
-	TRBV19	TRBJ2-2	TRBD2	TGTGCCAGTACTTCCGGGGGGTGGAACACCGGGGAGCTGTTTTTT	CASTSGGWNTGELFF
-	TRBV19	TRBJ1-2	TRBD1	TGTGCCAGTAGTCCCCCGGGACAGGGGCAGTGGGGCTACACCTTC	CASSPPGQGQWGYTF
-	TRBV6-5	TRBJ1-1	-	TGTGCCAGCAGTTTGGACAAGAACACTGAAGCTTTCTTT	CASSLDKNTEAFF
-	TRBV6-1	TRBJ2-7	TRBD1	TGTGCCAGCAGTGAAGGGACAGGGGCCATCTACGAGCAGTACTTC	CASSEGTGAIYEQYF
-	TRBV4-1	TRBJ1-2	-	TGCGCCAGCAGCCAAGAATTCAGGGGAACTAACTATGGCTACACCTTC	CASSQEFRGTNYGYTF
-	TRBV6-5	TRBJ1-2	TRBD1	TGTGCCAGCAGGGAGGGACAGCTCTATGGCTACACCTTC	CASREGQLYGYTF
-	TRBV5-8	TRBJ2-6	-	TGTGCCAGCAGTCGGGTCGAGGCACCCGGGGCCAACGTCCTGACTTTC	CASSRVEAPGANVLTF
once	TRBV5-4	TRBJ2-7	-	TGTGCCAGCAGCGTAGGGGGACAACGGGTATCCTACGAGCAGTACTTC	CASSVGGQRVSYEQYF
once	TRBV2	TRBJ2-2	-	TGTGCCAGCAGTGAATTAATAGTACTCACCGGGGAGCTGTTTTTT	CASSELIVLTGELFF
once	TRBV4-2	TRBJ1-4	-	TGTGCCAGCAGCCAAGAGCCAGGGTCCGACAAGCAAAAACTGTTTTTT	CASSQEPGSDKQKLFF
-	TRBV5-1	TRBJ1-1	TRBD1	TGCGCCAGCAGCCCTATCCAGGGGGCAGGTACTGAAGCTTTCTTT	CASSPIQGAGTEAFF
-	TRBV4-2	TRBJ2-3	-	TGTGCCAGCAGCCAAGAGGGCGGGGGCACAGATACGCAGTATTTT	CASSQEGGGTDTQYF
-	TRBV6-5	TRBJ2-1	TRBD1	TGTGCCAGCACGTTAGGGGACAGGGGTAGCGATGAGCAGTTCTTC	CASTLGDRGSDEQFF
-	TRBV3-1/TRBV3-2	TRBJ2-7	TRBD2	TGTGCCAGCAGCCGCGCGGGGGGACTTTCCAACGAGCAGTACTTC	CASSRAGGLSNEQYF